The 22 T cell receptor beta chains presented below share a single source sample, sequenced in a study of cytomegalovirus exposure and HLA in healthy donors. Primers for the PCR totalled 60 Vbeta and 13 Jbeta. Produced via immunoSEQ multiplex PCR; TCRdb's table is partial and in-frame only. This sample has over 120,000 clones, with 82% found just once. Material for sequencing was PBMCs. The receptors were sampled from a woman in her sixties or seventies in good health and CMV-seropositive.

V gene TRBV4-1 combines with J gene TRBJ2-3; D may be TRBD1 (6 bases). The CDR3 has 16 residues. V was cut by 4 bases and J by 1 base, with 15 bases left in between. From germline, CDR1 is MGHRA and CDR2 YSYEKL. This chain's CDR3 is CASSPGQLAGTDTQYF. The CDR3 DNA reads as TGCGCCAGCAGCCCCGGACAGTTAGCTGGCACAGATACGCAGTATTTT.

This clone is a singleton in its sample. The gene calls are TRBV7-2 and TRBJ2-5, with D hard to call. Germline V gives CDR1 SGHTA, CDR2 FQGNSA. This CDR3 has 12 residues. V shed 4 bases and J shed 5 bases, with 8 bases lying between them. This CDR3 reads CASSSKRETQYF. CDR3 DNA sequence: TGTGCCAGCAGCTCTAAGAGGGAGACCCAGTACTTC. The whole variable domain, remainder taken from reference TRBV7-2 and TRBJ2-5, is GAGVSQSPSNKVTEKGKDVELRCDPISGHTALYWYRQSLGQGLEFLIYFQGNSAPDKSGLPSDRFSAERTGGSVSTLTIQRTQQEDSAVYLCASSSKRETQYFGPGTRLLVL.

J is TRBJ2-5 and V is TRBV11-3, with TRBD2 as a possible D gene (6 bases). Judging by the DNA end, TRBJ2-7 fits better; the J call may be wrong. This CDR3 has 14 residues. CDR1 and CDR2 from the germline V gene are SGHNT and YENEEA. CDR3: CASSSGSWSYEQYF. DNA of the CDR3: TGTGCCAGCAGCTCCGGGAGTTGGTCCTACGAGCAGTACTTC.

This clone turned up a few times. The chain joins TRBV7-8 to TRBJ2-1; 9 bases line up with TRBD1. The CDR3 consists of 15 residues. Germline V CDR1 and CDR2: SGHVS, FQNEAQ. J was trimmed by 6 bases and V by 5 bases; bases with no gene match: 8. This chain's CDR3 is CASSLRDRAINEQFF. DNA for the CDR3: TGTGCCAGCAGCCTCCGGGACAGGGCCATCAATGAGCAGTTCTTC.

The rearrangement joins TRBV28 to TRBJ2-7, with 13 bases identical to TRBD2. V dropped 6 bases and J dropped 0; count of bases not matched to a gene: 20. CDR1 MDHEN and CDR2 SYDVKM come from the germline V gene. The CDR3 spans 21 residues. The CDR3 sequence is CASSSGATTSGRTLSSYEQYF. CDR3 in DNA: TGTGCCAGCAGCTCAGGGGCTACGACTAGCGGGAGGACCTTAAGCTCCTACGAGCAGTACTTC.

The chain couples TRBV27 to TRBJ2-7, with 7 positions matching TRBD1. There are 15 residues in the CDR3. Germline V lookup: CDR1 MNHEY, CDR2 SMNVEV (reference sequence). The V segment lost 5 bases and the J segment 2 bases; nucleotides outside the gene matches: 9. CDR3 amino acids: CASSSPGQMAYEQYF. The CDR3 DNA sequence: TGTGCCAGCAGTAGTCCGGGACAGATGGCCTACGAGCAGTACTTC.

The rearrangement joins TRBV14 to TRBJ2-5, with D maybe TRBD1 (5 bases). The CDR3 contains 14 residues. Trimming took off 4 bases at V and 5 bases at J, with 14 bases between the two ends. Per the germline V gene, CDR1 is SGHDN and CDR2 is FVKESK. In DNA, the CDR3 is TGTGCCAGCAGCCTTCAAGGGGATTTGGAGACCCAGTACTTC. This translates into CASSLQGDLETQYF. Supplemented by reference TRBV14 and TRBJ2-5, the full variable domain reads EAGVTQFPSHSVIEKGQTVTLRCDPISGHDNLYWYRRVMGKEIKFLLHFVKESKQDESGMPNNRFLAERTGGTYSTLKVQPAELEDSGVYFCASSLQGDLETQYFGPGTRLLVL.

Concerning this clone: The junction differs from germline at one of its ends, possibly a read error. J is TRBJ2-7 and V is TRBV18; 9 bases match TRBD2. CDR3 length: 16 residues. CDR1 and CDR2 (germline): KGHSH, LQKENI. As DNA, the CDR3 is TGTGCCAGCTCCCCACGAGCTAGCGGGAATACCTACGAGCAGTACTTC. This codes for CASSPRASGNTYEQYF.

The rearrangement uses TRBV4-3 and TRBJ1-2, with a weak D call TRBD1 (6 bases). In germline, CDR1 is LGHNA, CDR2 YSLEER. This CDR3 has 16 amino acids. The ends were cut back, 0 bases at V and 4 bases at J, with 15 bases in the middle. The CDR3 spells CASSQDKQGSLYGYTF. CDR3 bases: TGCGCCAGCAGCCAAGATAAACAGGGAAGCCTCTATGGCTACACCTTC.

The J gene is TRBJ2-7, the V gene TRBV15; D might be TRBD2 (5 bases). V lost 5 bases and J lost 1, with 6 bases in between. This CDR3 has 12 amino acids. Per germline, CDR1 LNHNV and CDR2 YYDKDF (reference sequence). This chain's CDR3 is CATSRGSYEQYF. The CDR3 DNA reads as TGTGCCACCAGCCGCGGGTCCTACGAGCAGTACTTC.

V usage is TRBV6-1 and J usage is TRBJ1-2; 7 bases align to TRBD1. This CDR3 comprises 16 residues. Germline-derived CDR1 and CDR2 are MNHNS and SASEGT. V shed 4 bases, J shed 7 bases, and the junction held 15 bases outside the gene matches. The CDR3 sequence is CASSGQGGVGVSGYTF. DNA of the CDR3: TGTGCCAGCAGTGGTCAAGGGGGCGTTGGGGTGTCTGGCTACACCTTC.

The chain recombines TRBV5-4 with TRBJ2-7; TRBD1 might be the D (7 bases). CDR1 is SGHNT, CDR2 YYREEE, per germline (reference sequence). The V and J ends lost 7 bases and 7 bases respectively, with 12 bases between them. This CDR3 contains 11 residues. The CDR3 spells CASQGGGEQYF. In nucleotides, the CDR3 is TGTGCCAGCCAGGGGGGCGGGGAGCAGTACTTC.

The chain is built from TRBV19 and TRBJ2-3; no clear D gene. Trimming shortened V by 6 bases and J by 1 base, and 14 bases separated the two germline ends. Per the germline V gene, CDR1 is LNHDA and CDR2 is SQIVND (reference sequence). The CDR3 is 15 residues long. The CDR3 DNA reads TGTGCCAGTAGGGATAACAGAGTCGGCACAGATACGCAGTATTTT. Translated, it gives CASRDNRVGTDTQYF.

CDR3 DNA sequence: TGTGCCAGCCAGGGCGGGAGAACAGAGACCCAGTACTTC. Translation gives CASQGGRTETQYF. The chain has TRBV5-4 and TRBJ2-5; 7 bases line up with TRBD2. Germline V CDR1 and CDR2: SGHNT, YYREEE (reference sequence). The junction had 7 bases not matched to a gene; V was cut back by 7 bases and J by 4 bases. The CDR3 is 13 residues long.

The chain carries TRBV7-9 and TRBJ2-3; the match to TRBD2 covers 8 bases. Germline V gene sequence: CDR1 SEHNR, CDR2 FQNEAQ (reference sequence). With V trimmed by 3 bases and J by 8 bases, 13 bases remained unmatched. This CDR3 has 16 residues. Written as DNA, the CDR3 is TGTGCCAGCAGCTTTCCTCCGGGACTAGGAAGGGGTACGCAGTATTTT. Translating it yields CASSFPPGLGRGTQYF.

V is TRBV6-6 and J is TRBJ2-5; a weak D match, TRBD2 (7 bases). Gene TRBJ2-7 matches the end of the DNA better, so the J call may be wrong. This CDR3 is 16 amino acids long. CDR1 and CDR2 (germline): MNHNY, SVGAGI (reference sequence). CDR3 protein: CASSPRGGREINEQYF. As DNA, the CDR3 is TGTGCCAGCAGCCCACGAGGGGGGCGGGAGATAAACGAGCAGTACTTC.

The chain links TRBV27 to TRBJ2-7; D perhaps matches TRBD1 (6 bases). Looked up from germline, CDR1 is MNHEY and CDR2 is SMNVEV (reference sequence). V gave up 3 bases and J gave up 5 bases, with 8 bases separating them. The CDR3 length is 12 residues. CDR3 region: CASSFQGNEQYF. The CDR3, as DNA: TGTGCCAGCAGTTTCCAGGGGAACGAGCAGTACTTC.

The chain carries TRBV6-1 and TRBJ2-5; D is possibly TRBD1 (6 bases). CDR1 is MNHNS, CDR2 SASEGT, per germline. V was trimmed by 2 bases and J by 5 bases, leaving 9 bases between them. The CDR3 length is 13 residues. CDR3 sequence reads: CASSEQGWETQYF. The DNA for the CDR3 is TGTGCCAGCAGTGAACAGGGGTGGGAGACCCAGTACTTC.

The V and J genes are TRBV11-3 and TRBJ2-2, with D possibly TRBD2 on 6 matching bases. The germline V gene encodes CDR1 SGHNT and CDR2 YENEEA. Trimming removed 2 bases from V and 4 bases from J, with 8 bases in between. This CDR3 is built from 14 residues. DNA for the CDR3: TGTGCCAGCAGCTTACAGGAGGGCACCGGGGAGCTGTTTTTT. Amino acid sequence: CASSLQEGTGELFF. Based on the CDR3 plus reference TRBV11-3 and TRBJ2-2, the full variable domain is EAGVVQSPRYKIIEKKQPVAFWCNPISGHNTLYWYLQNLGQGPELLIRYENEEAVDDSQLPKDRFSAERLKGVDSTLKIQPAELGDSAVYLCASSLQEGTGELFFGEGSRLTVL.

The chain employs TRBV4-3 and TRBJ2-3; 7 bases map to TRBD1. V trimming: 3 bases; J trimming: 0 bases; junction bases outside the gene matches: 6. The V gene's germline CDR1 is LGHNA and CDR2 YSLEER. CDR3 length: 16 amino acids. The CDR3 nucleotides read TGCGCCAGCAGCCAGGGGACAGACCGAAGCACAGATACGCAGTATTTT. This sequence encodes CASSQGTDRSTDTQYF.

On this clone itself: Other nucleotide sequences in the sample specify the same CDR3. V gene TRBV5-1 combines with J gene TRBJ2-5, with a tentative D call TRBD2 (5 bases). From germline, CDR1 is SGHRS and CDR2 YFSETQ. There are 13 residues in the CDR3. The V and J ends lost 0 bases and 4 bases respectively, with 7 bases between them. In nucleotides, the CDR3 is TGCGCCAGCAGCTTGGGGGGAGTAGAGACCCAGTACTTC. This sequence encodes CASSLGGVETQYF.

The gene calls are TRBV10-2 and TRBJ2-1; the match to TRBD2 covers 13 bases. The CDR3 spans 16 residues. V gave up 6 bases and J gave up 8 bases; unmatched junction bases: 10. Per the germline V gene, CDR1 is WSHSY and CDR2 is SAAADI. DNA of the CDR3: TGCGCCAGCAGCCTCAGGACTAGCGGGAGTATCGATGAGCAGTTCTTC. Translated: CASSLRTSGSIDEQFF.